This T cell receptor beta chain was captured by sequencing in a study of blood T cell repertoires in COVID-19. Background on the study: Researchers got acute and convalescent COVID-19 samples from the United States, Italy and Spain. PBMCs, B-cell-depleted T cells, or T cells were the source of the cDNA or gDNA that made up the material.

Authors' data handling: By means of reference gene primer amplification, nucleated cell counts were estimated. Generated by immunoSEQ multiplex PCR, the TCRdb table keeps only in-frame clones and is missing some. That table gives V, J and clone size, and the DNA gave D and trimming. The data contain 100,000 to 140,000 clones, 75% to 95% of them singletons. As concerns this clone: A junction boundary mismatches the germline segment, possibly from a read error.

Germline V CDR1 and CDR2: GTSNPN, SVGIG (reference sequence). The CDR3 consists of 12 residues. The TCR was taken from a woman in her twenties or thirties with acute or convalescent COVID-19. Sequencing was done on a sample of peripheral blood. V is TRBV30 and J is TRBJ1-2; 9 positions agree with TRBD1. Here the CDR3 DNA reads TGTGCCGGGAGAGAGGACAGGGGAAGCTACACCTTC. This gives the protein CAGREDRGSYTF.